The 10 T cell receptor beta chains given below trace back to one sample, sequenced in a study of blood T cell repertoires in COVID-19. Clones were sequenced by immunoSEQ multiplex PCR, and TCRdb holds only the in-frame ones, with some missing. The table includes some 200,000 clones, 85% to 90% detected once. Input material: peripheral blood. The receptors originated from a woman between 65 and 79 years old with acute or convalescent COVID-19.

The J gene is TRBJ2-7, the V gene TRBV6-5; D call uncertain. CDR3 length equals 14 residues. Germline V lookup: CDR1 MNHEY, CDR2 SVGAGI. Between the trimmed V and J ends, which lost 0 bases and 2 bases, there was a span of 8 bases. In nucleotides, the CDR3 is TGTGCCAGCAGTTACTCGAGGATTGCCTACGAGCAGTACTTC. Amino acids: CASSYSRIAYEQYF.

This rearrangement joins TRBV19 to TRBJ2-7; a weak D match, TRBD2 (5 bases). This CDR3 comprises 15 residues. Trimming cost V 5 bases and J 3 bases, with 17 bases left between them. Germline V gene data show CDR1 as LNHDA and CDR2 as SQIVND (reference sequence). CDR3 coding DNA: TGTGCCAGTAGTCACCCCCCGGCAGCGGACTACGAGCAGTACTTC. Translating it yields CASSHPPAADYEQYF.

This clone was observed once. J is TRBJ1-1 and V is TRBV10-3; D gene unclear. CDR1 is ENHRY and CDR2 is SYGVKD in the germline V gene. V gave up 4 bases and J gave up 2 bases, with 8 bases separating them. The CDR3 sequence is 13 residues long. In nucleotides, the CDR3 is TGTGCCATCAGTGCCCAGGTAAACACTGAAGCTTTCTTT. Its translation: CAISAQVNTEAFF.

The chain uses TRBV27 and TRBJ2-6; D is unresolved. V was cut by 5 bases and J by 2 bases, with 16 bases left in between. This CDR3 spans 17 amino acids. The germline V gene has CDR1 MNHEY and CDR2 SMNVEV (reference sequence). The DNA of the CDR3 is TGTGCCAGCAGTCCTTCTCTAGGTCAAACTGGGGCCAACGTCCTGACTTTC. This encodes CASSPSLGQTGANVLTF.

This CDR3 reads CASYPFGGEGAITEAFF. The CDR3 DNA reads as TGTGCCAGTTACCCCTTCGGCGGGGAAGGAGCCATCACTGAAGCTTTCTTT. The rearrangement joins TRBV21-1 to TRBJ1-1. TRBV21-1 is tagged as a pseudogene. CDR3 length equals 17 residues.

This chain uses TRBV5-1 with TRBJ2-1; 11 bases map to TRBD2. Germline CDR1 is SGHRS and CDR2 is YFSETQ. The CDR3 spans 20 residues. V lost 1 base, J lost 0 bases, and 12 bases stayed unmatched. The CDR3 DNA sequence: TGCGCCAGCAGCTTGAAATCTAGCGGGGGGTCCTTAAGCTCCTACAATGAGCAGTTCTTC. It specifies CASSLKSSGGSLSSYNEQFF.

This clone appeared a few times. The V gene is TRBV6-6, the J gene TRBJ2-1; D possibly corresponds to TRBD2 (6 bases). Germline V CDR1 and CDR2: MNHNY, SVGAGI (reference sequence). Trimming pared 5 bases from V and 8 bases from J, leaving 10 bases between. This CDR3 has 12 residues. The CDR3 spells CASSPRRDEQFF. CDR3 bases: TGTGCCAGCAGTCCCAGGAGGGATGAGCAGTTCTTC.

This chain joins TRBV27 and TRBJ2-5, with TRBD1 as a possible D gene (6 bases). This CDR3 spans 13 amino acids. Germline CDR1 is MNHEY and CDR2 is SMNVEV (reference sequence). V was pared by 5 bases and J by 2 bases, with 9 bases between. The CDR3, as DNA: TGTGCCAGCAGTCTAGGACAGCAAGAGACCCAGTACTTC. Protein: CASSLGQQETQYF.

The chain joins TRBV3-1 (or the pseudogene TRBV3-2) to TRBJ1-6; no clear D. Germline lookup yields CDR1 LGHDT and CDR2 YNNKEL (reference sequence). Trimming stripped 1 base from V and 9 bases from J, with 13 bases between. The CDR3 covers 15 residues. CDR3 sequence (DNA): TGTGCCAGCAGCCAAGGGAATAGTGGCGGTTCACCCCTCCACTTT. It codes for CASSQGNSGGSPLHF.

The chain carries TRBV7-9 and TRBJ2-4, with D maybe TRBD1 (6 bases). Germline loops: CDR1 SEHNR, CDR2 FQNEAQ (reference sequence). Trimming took 2 bases from V and 16 from J, leaving 15 bases between them. The CDR3 spans 12 residues. CDR3 sequence (DNA): TGTGCCAGCAGCTTATACCAGGGGAATCTTTACTTC. Its protein is CASSLYQGNLYF.